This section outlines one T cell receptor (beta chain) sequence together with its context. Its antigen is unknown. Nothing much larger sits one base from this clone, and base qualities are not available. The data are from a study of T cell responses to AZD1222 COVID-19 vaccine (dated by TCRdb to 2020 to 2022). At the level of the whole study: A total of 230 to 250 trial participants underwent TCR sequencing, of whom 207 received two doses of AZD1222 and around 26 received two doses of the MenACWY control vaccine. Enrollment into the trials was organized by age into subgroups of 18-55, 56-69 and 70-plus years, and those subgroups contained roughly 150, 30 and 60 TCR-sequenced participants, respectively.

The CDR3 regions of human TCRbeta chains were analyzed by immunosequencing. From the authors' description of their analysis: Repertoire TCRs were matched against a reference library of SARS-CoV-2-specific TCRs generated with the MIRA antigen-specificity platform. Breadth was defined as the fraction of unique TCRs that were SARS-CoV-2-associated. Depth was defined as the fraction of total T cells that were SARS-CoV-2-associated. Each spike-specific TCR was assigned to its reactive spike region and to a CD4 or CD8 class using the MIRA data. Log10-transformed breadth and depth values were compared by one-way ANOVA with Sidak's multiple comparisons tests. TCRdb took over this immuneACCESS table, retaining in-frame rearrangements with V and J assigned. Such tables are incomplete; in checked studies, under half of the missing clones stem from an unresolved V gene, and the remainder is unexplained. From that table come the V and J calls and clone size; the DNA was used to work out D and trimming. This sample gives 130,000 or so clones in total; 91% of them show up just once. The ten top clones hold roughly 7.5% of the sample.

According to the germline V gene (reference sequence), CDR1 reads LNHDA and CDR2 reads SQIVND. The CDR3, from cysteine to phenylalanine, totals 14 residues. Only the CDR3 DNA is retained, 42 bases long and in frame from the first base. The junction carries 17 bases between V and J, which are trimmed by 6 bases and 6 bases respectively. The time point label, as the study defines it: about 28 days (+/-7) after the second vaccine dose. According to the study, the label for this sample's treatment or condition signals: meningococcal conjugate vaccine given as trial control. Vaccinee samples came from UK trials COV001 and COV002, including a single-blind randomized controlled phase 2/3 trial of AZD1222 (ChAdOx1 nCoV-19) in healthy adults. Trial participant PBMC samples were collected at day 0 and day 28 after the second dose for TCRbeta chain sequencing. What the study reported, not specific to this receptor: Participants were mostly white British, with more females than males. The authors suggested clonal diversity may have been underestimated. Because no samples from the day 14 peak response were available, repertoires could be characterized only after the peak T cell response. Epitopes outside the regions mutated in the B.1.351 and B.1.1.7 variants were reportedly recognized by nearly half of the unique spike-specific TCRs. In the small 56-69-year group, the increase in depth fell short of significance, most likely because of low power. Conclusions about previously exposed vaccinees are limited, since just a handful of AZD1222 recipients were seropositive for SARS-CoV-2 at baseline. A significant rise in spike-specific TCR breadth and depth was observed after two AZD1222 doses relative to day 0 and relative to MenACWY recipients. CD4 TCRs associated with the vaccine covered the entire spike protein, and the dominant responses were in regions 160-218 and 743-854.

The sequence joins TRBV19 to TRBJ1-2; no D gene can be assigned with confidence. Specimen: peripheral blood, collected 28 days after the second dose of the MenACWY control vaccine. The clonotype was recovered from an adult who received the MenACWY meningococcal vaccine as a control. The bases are TGTGCCAGTAGGAAGAGAGGAGTACGGAATGGCTACACCTTC. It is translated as CASRKRGVRNGYTF.